The next 2 T cell receptor beta chains were all read from a single sample in a study of blood T cell repertoires in COVID-19. Repertoires were generated with immunoSEQ multiplex PCR, while TCRdb's copy carries only in-frame clones and drops some. The sample lists 150,000 to 180,000 clones, roughly four fifths seen once, with about 29% in the top ten. The sample consisted of peripheral blood. These receptors all come from a woman aged 60-70 years with acute or convalescent COVID-19.

The V and J genes are TRBV7-9 and TRBJ1-1, with TRBD1 matching 8 bases. The CDR3 has 15 residues. V lost 3 bases, J lost 5 bases, and 8 bases stayed unmatched. The V gene's germline CDR1 is SEHNR and CDR2 FQNEAQ (reference sequence). The CDR3 DNA is TGTGCCAGCAGCTTTCGGGCAGGGGGCCAAACTGAAGCTTTCTTT. Translation: CASSFRAGGQTEAFF.

This chain connects TRBV30 to TRBJ2-1; 8 bases agree with TRBD2. Germline CDR1 GTSNPN, CDR2 SVGIG (reference sequence). V was clipped by 2 bases and J by 4 bases; unmatched bases: 7. The length of the CDR3 is 15 residues. This CDR3 is CAWSTGGGYYNEQFF. CDR3 bases: TGTGCCTGGAGTACGGGGGGGGGCTATTACAATGAGCAGTTCTTC.